This T cell receptor beta chain is from a study of T-cell memory formation after mild COVID-19. Overall study context: Each donor largely had its own TCR clusters.

Study results and limitations: Day 15 to 85 contractors were CD4/CD8 balanced; later expanders leaned CD4+.

For this clonotype: Its specificity is unknown.

5'RACE primed at constant segments yielded TCR alpha and TCR beta cDNA libraries bearing sample barcodes and UMIs. TCRdb passed the 5' RACE reads through MiXCR, listing each CDR3 protein once. This sample has about 470,000 distinct CDR3 sequences, with roughly 23% found just once. CDR1 MGHRA and CDR2 YSYEKL come from the germline V gene. This CDR3 comprises 12 residues. Trimming stripped 4 bases from V and 3 bases from J, with 7 bases between. The clonotype was recovered from an adult woman who had mild COVID-19 (a few samples of this study predate the infection). Cell type and time point are not known. The chain has TRBV4-1 and TRBJ2-7; D is unresolved. The sample was PBMCs or a T cell subset sorted from them (not recorded which). CDR3 in DNA: TGCGCCAGCAGCCCTCCGGACTACGAGCAGTACTTC. As protein: CASSPPDYEQYF.